The 23 T cell receptor beta chains listed next were all sequenced from one sample in a study of shared clonotypes between healthy human individuals. Repertoires were generated with immunoSEQ multiplex PCR, while TCRdb's copy carries only in-frame clones and drops some. The sample includes some 2,100,000 clones, about 93% of them seen just once. CD8 cells regarded as naive lacked CD45RO, were positively chosen for CCR7, and omitted terminally differentiated effector memory CD45RA+ cells. Material: naive CD8+ T cells from PBMCs. The origin of the receptors is a man aged 18 to 35 in good health. Some clones in this sample may be carry-over from other donors' samples.

The chain links TRBV4-3 to TRBJ2-1; 7 bases align to TRBD1. Trimming took 0 bases from V and 3 from J; bases not matched to a gene: 5. The CDR3 is 16 residues long. CDR1 is LGHNA, CDR2 YSLEER, per germline. In nucleotides, the CDR3 is TGCGCCAGCAGCCAAGATAGAGACAGGGTCTACAATGAGCAGTTCTTC. It is translated as CASSQDRDRVYNEQFF.

The chain couples TRBV4-2 to TRBJ2-1, with D uncertain. Trimming pared 2 bases from V and 2 bases from J, leaving 10 bases between. Germline CDR1 and CDR2: LGHNA and YNFKEQ. The CDR3 runs to 15 residues. CDR3 in DNA: TGTGCCAGCAGCCAAAGCCAGGAACCCTACAATGAGCAGTTCTTC. This sequence encodes CASSQSQEPYNEQFF.

The gene calls are TRBV28 and TRBJ1-5; 11 positions match TRBD1. Germline V gene sequence: CDR1 MDHEN, CDR2 SYDVKM. V was pared by 5 bases and J by 7 bases, with 7 bases of the junction left unmatched. CDR3 length: 15 amino acids. This chain's CDR3 is CASSPGQGAYQPQHF. CDR3 nucleotide sequence: TGTGCCAGCAGTCCCGGACAGGGGGCTTACCAGCCCCAGCATTTT.

Comment on this clone: Other DNA sequences in the same sample also yield this CDR3. V gene TRBV5-6 combines with J gene TRBJ2-3; a possible D gene is TRBD2 (6 bases). Germline CDR1 SGHDT, CDR2 YYEEEE. CDR3 size: 14 residues. Trimming left V 4 bases short and J 1 base short, with 10 bases between. CDR3 nucleotide sequence: TGTGCCAGCAGCCCGGGGGTGGGCACAGATACGCAGTATTTT. Protein sequence: CASSPGVGTDTQYF.

The chain is built from TRBV19 and TRBJ1-1, with TRBD1 as a possible D gene (5 bases). Trimming removed 4 bases at V and 1 base at J, with 10 bases between. CDR3 length: 14 amino acids. CDR1 and CDR2 (germline): LNHDA, SQIVND (reference sequence). CDR3 in DNA: TGTGCCAGTAGTAGGGGGGACGCGAACACTGAAGCTTTCTTT. Encoded protein: CASSRGDANTEAFF. Drawing the rest from reference TRBV19 and TRBJ1-1, the complete variable domain is DGGITQSPKYLFRKEGQNVTLSCEQNLNHDAMYWYRQDPGQGLRLIYYSQIVNDFQKGDIAEGYSVSREKKESFPLTVTSAQKNPTAFYLCASSRGDANTEAFFGQGTRLTVV.

The J gene is TRBJ2-7, the V gene TRBV27; TRBD1 agrees at 7 bases. CDR1 and CDR2 (germline): MNHEY, SMNVEV (reference sequence). This CDR3 has 15 residues. Unmatched junction bases numbered 10, after V lost 6 bases and J lost 2 bases. DNA of the CDR3: TGTGCCAGCAGCCCAAGGGGGACAGTCACCTACGAGCAGTACTTC. Protein product: CASSPRGTVTYEQYF.

The rearrangement joins TRBV2 to TRBJ2-2; tentative D call: TRBD2 (5 bases). Trimming removed 11 bases at V and 4 bases at J, with 20 bases between. The CDR3 length is 15 residues. Germline CDR1 is SNHLY and CDR2 is FYNNEI. For the CDR3, the DNA is TGTGCCTCCCCGCTAAGTGGGAGCGTCACCGGGGAGCTGTTTTTT. This translates into CASPLSGSVTGELFF.

The rearrangement joins TRBV15 to TRBJ2-3, with D uncertain. The V gene lost 5 bases and the J gene lost 0 bases, with 9 bases spanning the gap. The germline gives CDR1 LNHNV, CDR2 YYDKDF (reference sequence). The CDR3 totals 14 residues. The CDR3 coding sequence is TGTGCCACCAGCGATCGTTCTAGCACAGATACGCAGTATTTT. Protein product: CATSDRSSTDTQYF.

The chain combines TRBV9 with TRBJ2-2, with 8 bases matching TRBD2. This CDR3 has 17 amino acids. Trimming removed 5 bases from V and 4 bases from J; junction bases left unmatched: 13. CDR1 is SGDLS, CDR2 YYNGEE, per germline. The CDR3 nucleotides read TGTGCCAGCAGGTACCCTGGGAGCGGGAGATCCACCGGGGAGCTGTTTTTT. It yields the protein CASRYPGSGRSTGELFF.

The chain links TRBV7-9 to TRBJ2-7; TRBD2 aligns across 7 bases. CDR3 length equals 18 residues. Trimming removed 1 base from V and 1 base from J; junction bases left unmatched: 13. CDR1 is SEHNR, CDR2 FQNEAQ, per germline (reference sequence). The CDR3 spells CASSLVGHGTTASYEQYF. Written as DNA, the CDR3 is TGTGCCAGCAGCTTAGTTGGACACGGGACTACAGCTTCCTACGAGCAGTACTTC.

This sequence joins TRBV27 and TRBJ2-2; 7 positions agree with TRBD2. V lost 4 bases and J lost 6; bases outside the gene matches: 11. The CDR3 contains 16 residues. Germline V gives CDR1 MNHEY, CDR2 SMNVEV (reference sequence). Here the CDR3 reads CASSWSGNGYAGELFF. The CDR3 nucleotides read TGTGCCAGCAGTTGGAGCGGGAACGGCTATGCCGGGGAGCTGTTTTTT.

The chain uses TRBV4-3 and TRBJ2-7, with 9 bases matching TRBD2. V shed 0 bases and J 4 bases; nucleotides not matched to a gene: 10. Per germline, CDR1 LGHNA and CDR2 YSLEER. The CDR3 extends over 17 amino acids. CDR3 nucleotides: TGCGCCAGCAGCCAAGAAGGTAGCGGGAGAGCGGGATACGAGCAGTACTTC. This encodes CASSQEGSGRAGYEQYF.

V usage is TRBV10-3 and J usage is TRBJ2-1; 8 bases map to TRBD2. Germline-derived CDR1 and CDR2 are ENHRY and SYGVKD. The CDR3 totals 15 residues. After removal of 3 bases from V and 9 bases from J, the junction contained 10 bases not matched to a gene. The CDR3 loop reads CAISEDSGNSAEQFF. CDR3 coding DNA: TGTGCCATCAGTGAAGATAGCGGGAACTCGGCTGAGCAGTTCTTC.

This chain uses TRBV7-8 with TRBJ2-3, with 10 positions matching TRBD2. Germline assignment: CDR1 SGHVS and CDR2 FQNEAQ. This CDR3 contains 18 residues. Trimming cost V 10 bases and J 4 bases; bases outside gene matches: 20. CDR3 DNA sequence: TGTGCCACAGTTGGGCTAGCGGGAGCAGTTGGTAGGGCAGATACGCAGTATTTT. It yields the protein CATVGLAGAVGRADTQYF.

The rearrangement joins TRBV27 to TRBJ2-7; D gene uncertain. CDR1 MNHEY and CDR2 SMNVEV come from the germline V gene (reference sequence). This CDR3 is 15 amino acids long. The ends were cut back, 2 bases at V and 3 bases at J, with 14 bases in the middle. The CDR3 spells CASSLQRGRVYEQYF. DNA of the CDR3: TGTGCCAGCAGTTTACAGAGAGGTAGAGTCTACGAGCAGTACTTC.

The chain recombines TRBV27 with TRBJ2-1; 10 bases align to TRBD2. Germline CDR1 is MNHEY and CDR2 is SMNVEV (reference sequence). The CDR3 has 13 residues. The junction had 6 bases not matched to a gene; V was cut back by 3 bases and J by 13 bases. CDR3: CASSFVPSGSQFF. The CDR3 nucleotides read TGTGCCAGCAGTTTCGTCCCTAGCGGGAGCCAGTTCTTC.

V gene TRBV2 combines with J gene TRBJ2-5; 7 nucleotides line up with TRBD2. The V segment lost 4 bases and the J segment 4 bases; nucleotides outside the gene matches: 6. From germline, CDR1 is SNHLY and CDR2 FYNNEI. This CDR3 region has 14 residues. The CDR3 bases are TGTGCCAGCAGTGCTAGCGGAGGGCGAGAGACCCAGTACTTC. This encodes CASSASGGRETQYF.

The chain is built from TRBV9 and TRBJ2-7, with 10 bases matching TRBD1. The CDR3 has 15 amino acids. J lost 2 bases, V lost 2 bases, and 4 bases had no gene match. Germline V gene sequence: CDR1 SGDLS, CDR2 YYNGEE. The CDR3 DNA reads as TGTGCCAGCAGCGTTTCAGGACAGGGGGCCTACGAGCAGTACTTC. Translation: CASSVSGQGAYEQYF.

The chain joins TRBV4-1 to TRBJ1-2, with 11 nucleotides matching TRBD1. V was pared by 3 bases and J by 8 bases, with 11 bases of the junction left unmatched. CDR1 is MGHRA and CDR2 is YSYEKL in the germline V gene. This CDR3 is built from 16 residues. CDR3 protein: CASSHYGTGGALGYTF. The CDR3 nucleotides are TGCGCCAGCAGCCATTACGGGACAGGGGGGGCCTTGGGCTACACCTTC.

The chain carries TRBV27 and TRBJ1-6; TRBD1 aligns across 7 bases. Germline V gene lookup returns CDR1 MNHEY and CDR2 SMNVEV (reference sequence). The CDR3 runs to 15 residues. V was pared by 5 bases and J by 11 bases, with 12 bases of the junction left unmatched. Here the CDR3 reads CASSTGTAYATPLHF. DNA for the CDR3: TGTGCCAGCAGTACCGGGACAGCATATGCGACACCCCTCCACTTT.

V is TRBV28 and J is TRBJ1-1; D gene ambiguous. From germline, CDR1 is MDHEN and CDR2 SYDVKM. The V end was cut by 3 bases, the J end by 4 bases, with 12 bases between. CDR3 size: 14 residues. The DNA of the CDR3 is TGTGCCAGCAGTTTCGGAGACCTGGGCACTGAAGCTTTCTTT. Its protein product is CASSFGDLGTEAFF.

The chain recombines TRBV6-1 with TRBJ2-1; D unresolved. The CDR3 is 13 amino acids. Per germline, CDR1 MNHNS and CDR2 SASEGT. The germline V and J ends were trimmed by 7 bases and 9 bases, with 16 bases remaining between them. This chain's CDR3 is CASTPGRFVEQFF. The CDR3 DNA reads as TGTGCCAGCACCCCGGGTAGATTCGTTGAGCAGTTCTTC.

The V gene is TRBV27, the J gene TRBJ2-7; no definite D call. Germline lookup yields CDR1 MNHEY and CDR2 SMNVEV (reference sequence). Trimming cost V 5 bases and J 6 bases, with 11 bases left between them. CDR3 size: 12 residues. This CDR3 reads CASSPHSGEQYF. The CDR3 DNA reads TGTGCCAGCAGTCCACACTCGGGCGAGCAGTACTTC.